Listed here are 22 T cell receptor beta chains from one sample, sequenced in a study of blood T cells in healthy people across ages. The second PCR ran roughly 6 to 11 cycles with a sample-barcoded 5' primer and J-beta primers. TCRdb analysed the 5' RACE reads with MiXCR anew, one entry per CDR3 protein. The profile covers a few hundred thousand distinct CDR3 sequences, with over 45% appearing a single time and under 65% taken by the ten largest. Source material: blood. These receptor sequences come from a man in his sixties in good health.

The V gene is TRBV9, the J gene TRBJ1-1; D call uncertain. Looked up from germline, CDR1 is SGDLS and CDR2 is YYNGEE. V lost 0 bases, J lost 4 bases, and 10 bases lay in between. This CDR3 spans 14 amino acids. CDR3: CASSVGNSVTEAFF. The CDR3 DNA reads as TGTGCCAGCAGCGTAGGTAACAGCGTCACTGAAGCTTTCTTT.

V usage is TRBV7-2 and J usage is TRBJ1-1; TRBD1 is a possible D gene (5 bases). Per germline, CDR1 SGHTA and CDR2 FQGNSA. CDR3 size: 16 residues. With 6 bases removed from V and 0 bases from J, the gap between germline ends came to 17 bases. CDR3 in DNA: TGTGCCAGCAGGATAGGGGTTGGGATTATGAACACTGAAGCTTTCTTT. Encoded protein: CASRIGVGIMNTEAFF. Drawing the rest from reference TRBV7-2 and TRBJ1-1, the complete variable domain is GAGVSQSPSNKVTEKGKDVELRCDPISGHTALYWYRQSLGQGLEFLIYFQGNSAPDKSGLPSDRFSAERTGGSVSTLTIQRTQQEDSAVYLCASRIGVGIMNTEAFFGQGTRLTVV.

The chain uses TRBV19 and TRBJ2-4, with 8 nucleotides matching TRBD1. Per the germline V gene, CDR1 is LNHDA and CDR2 is SQIVND (reference sequence). The CDR3 runs 13 residues. V gave up 9 bases and J gave up 6 bases; unmatched junction bases: 7. The CDR3 DNA is TGTGCCAGCCAGGACAGGGTGGTAAACATTCAGTACTTC. It is translated as CASQDRVVNIQYF.

This clonotype was counted only a few times. V is TRBV27 and J is TRBJ1-2; unclear D gene. V lost 5 bases, J lost 6 bases, and 13 bases lay in between. The CDR3 has 13 amino acids. Germline V gene data show CDR1 as MNHEY and CDR2 as SMNVEV (reference sequence). CDR3 bases: TGTGCCAGCAGTCGTACAGACGCGGATGGCTACACCTTC. Its translation is CASSRTDADGYTF.

The V gene is TRBV5-1, the J gene TRBJ2-1, with TRBD1 matching 10 bases. J lost 8 bases, V lost 4 bases, and 6 bases had no gene match. The CDR3 is 14 amino acids. Looked up from germline, CDR1 is SGHRS and CDR2 is YFSETQ. CDR3 residues: CASSPRQGAYEQFF. The CDR3 nucleotides read TGCGCCAGCAGCCCTAGACAGGGGGCATATGAGCAGTTCTTC.

This chain uses TRBV6-5 with TRBJ2-1, with TRBD2 matching over 9 bases. Per germline, CDR1 MNHEY and CDR2 SVGAGI. V was pared by 2 bases and J by 6 bases, with 5 bases of the junction left unmatched. The CDR3 runs 15 residues. This CDR3 reads CASSYQRGASNEQFF. Here the CDR3 DNA reads TGTGCCAGCAGTTACCAGCGGGGGGCTAGCAATGAGCAGTTCTTC.

This clonotype has only a few counts. This chain joins TRBV4-2 and TRBJ2-7, with 7 bases aligning to TRBD2. The CDR3 loop spans 14 amino acids. Trimming took 2 bases from V and 0 from J; bases not matched to a gene: 1. Germline V gene data show CDR1 as LGHNA and CDR2 as YNFKEQ. The CDR3 region is CASSQRTSSYEQYF. The CDR3 coding sequence is TGTGCCAGCAGCCAAAGGACTAGCTCCTACGAGCAGTACTTC.

The chain links TRBV5-1 to TRBJ2-1, with D possibly being TRBD1 (6 bases). This CDR3 spans 14 amino acids. V shed 0 bases and J shed 7 bases, with 11 bases lying between them. Per germline, CDR1 SGHRS and CDR2 YFSETQ. The CDR3 nucleotides read TGCGCCAGCAGCTTGGAGTCAGGGGAGAATGAGCAGTTCTTC. It is translated as CASSLESGENEQFF.

V and J are TRBV28 and TRBJ2-3; 10 bases match TRBD2. Per germline, CDR1 MDHEN and CDR2 SYDVKM. This CDR3 spans 15 amino acids. Trimming at V came to 7 bases and at J to 2 bases, leaving 6 bases not matched to a gene. Written as DNA, the CDR3 is TGTGCCAGCAACGGAGCGGGAGGGTCCACAGATACGCAGTATTTT. Protein product: CASNGAGGSTDTQYF.

The chain combines TRBV20-1 with TRBJ2-7; TRBD2 matches at 11 bases. Trimming removed 5 bases from V and 4 bases from J; junction bases left unmatched: 7. Germline V gene sequence: CDR1 DFQATT, CDR2 SNEGSKA (reference sequence). The CDR3 runs to 14 residues. The CDR3 region has the DNA TGCAGTGCTCCTACACTAGCGGGAGCATACGAGCAGTACTTC. Protein: CSAPTLAGAYEQYF.

The rearrangement uses TRBV4-1 and TRBJ2-7; TRBD1 matches at 7 bases. The CDR3 length is 16 residues. Germline CDR1 and CDR2: MGHRA and YSYEKL. Trimming removed 4 bases from V and 0 bases from J; junction bases left unmatched: 9. The CDR3 DNA reads as TGCGCCAGCAGCCGAGAGTTACAGGGGAACTCCTACGAGCAGTACTTC. As protein: CASSRELQGNSYEQYF.

The chain links TRBV20-1 to TRBJ2-1; TRBD2 matches 8 bases. The trim removed 8 bases at V and 8 bases at J, leaving 8 bases unmatched. From germline, CDR1 is DFQATT and CDR2 SNEGSKA (reference sequence). The CDR3 totals 12 residues. The CDR3 DNA reads as TGCAGTACTGCGACTAGCGCGGATGAGCAGTTCTTC. Translated, it gives CSTATSADEQFF.

The rearrangement joins TRBV10-3 to TRBJ2-1; 9 nucleotides agree with TRBD2. This CDR3 comprises 15 residues. After removal of 0 bases from V and 13 bases from J, the junction contained 10 bases not matched to a gene. CDR1 ENHRY and CDR2 SYGVKD come from the germline V gene. CDR3 coding DNA: TGTGCCATCAGTGAGTCCAGAGGGGATAGCGGGAGTCAGTTCTTC. This gives the protein CAISESRGDSGSQFF.

This clonotype was seen more than once but under ten times. The V gene is TRBV6-6, the J gene TRBJ1-2; D remains unclear. The V end was cut by 0 bases, the J end by 1 base, with 9 bases between. CDR1 is MNHNY and CDR2 is SVGAGI in the germline V gene (reference sequence). The CDR3 consists of 15 residues. The chain's CDR3 is CASSYSQAINYGYTF. CDR3 sequence (DNA): TGTGCCAGCAGTTACTCTCAGGCGATTAACTATGGCTACACCTTC.

This clonotype was seen many times. CDR3 bases: TGTGCCAGCAGTTTAGGCCCGGTAAAGGGCGAGCAGTACTTC. It specifies CASSLGPVKGEQYF. The chain has TRBV27 and TRBJ2-7; D remains ambiguous. Trimming took off 2 bases at V and 6 bases at J, with 14 bases between the two ends. This CDR3 contains 14 residues. CDR1 is MNHEY and CDR2 is SMNVEV in the germline V gene (reference sequence).

A few counts support this clonotype. The J gene is TRBJ1-1, the V gene TRBV5-1; perhaps TRBD1 as D (5 bases). CDR1 is SGHRS, CDR2 YFSETQ, per germline. This CDR3 comprises 13 residues. Trimming took off 4 bases at V and 0 bases at J, with 7 bases between the two ends. The CDR3 sequence: CASSQDMNTEAFF. CDR3 nucleotides: TGCGCCAGCAGCCAGGACATGAACACTGAAGCTTTCTTT.

About this clonotype: A junction end diverges from the germline sequence, so it may reflect a read error. This chain uses TRBV11-2 with TRBJ2-5, with D possibly TRBD1 on 5 matching bases. The DNA end lines up better with TRBJ2-7; the J call may be wrong. The CDR3 sequence is 14 residues long. The V gene's germline CDR1 is SGHAT and CDR2 FQNNGV. DNA of the CDR3: TGTGCCAACAGCGAGACGACAGCAACCTACGAGCAGTACTTC. Translated, it gives CANSETTATYEQYF.

CDR3 coding DNA: TGCAGCGGGATGGACAGGCTTGATGGCTACACCTTC. This translates into CSGMDRLDGYTF. The chain combines TRBV29-1 with TRBJ1-2; TRBD1 agrees at 7 bases. The CDR3 contains 12 residues. CDR1 is SQVTM and CDR2 is ANQGSEA in the germline V gene. Trimming removed 7 bases from V and 6 bases from J; junction bases left unmatched: 8.

The chain is built from TRBV5-4 and TRBJ2-7, with D unresolved. The germline gives CDR1 SGHNT, CDR2 YYREEE (reference sequence). The V gene lost 4 bases and the J gene lost 2 bases, with 13 bases spanning the gap. The CDR3 runs 14 residues. The CDR3 region is CASSPKGTPYEQYF. CDR3 in DNA: TGTGCCAGCAGCCCAAAGGGTACCCCCTACGAGCAGTACTTC.

V and J are TRBV5-1 and TRBJ2-3, with D maybe TRBD1 (6 bases). CDR1 and CDR2 (germline): SGHRS, YFSETQ. This CDR3 spans 16 amino acids. The V end lost 0 bases, the J end lost 2 bases, and 13 bases lay between the germline ends. The CDR3 is CASSLGGGQTTDTQYF. CDR3 coding DNA: TGCGCCAGCAGCTTGGGTGGCGGACAGACCACAGATACGCAGTATTTT.

As concerns this clonotype: At one end the junction does not follow the germline gene, possibly because of a read error. The rearrangement uses TRBV7-2 and TRBJ2-1; TRBD1 might be the D (5 bases). The length of the CDR3 is 14 residues. CDR1 is SGHTA and CDR2 is FQGNSA in the germline V gene. In DNA, the CDR3 is TGTGCCAGCAGCAAAATTAAGGGGTTCAATGGGCAGTTCTTC. Amino acid sequence: CASSKIKGFNGQFF.

This clonotype occurred once. J is TRBJ1-1 and V is TRBV24-1; TRBD1 matches 7 bases. Trimming cost V 5 bases and J 3 bases; bases outside gene matches: 8. The CDR3 has 15 amino acids. Germline V lookup: CDR1 KGHDR, CDR2 SFDVKD. The CDR3 DNA sequence: TGTGCCACCAGTGTCGGCGACAGGGCGGACACTGAAGCTTTCTTT. This encodes CATSVGDRADTEAFF.